This T cell receptor (beta chain) derives from a study of shared clonotypes between healthy human individuals. Findings and limits, study-wide: Sequencing of the sorted subsets was shown by rarefaction to be incomplete despite large depth. Across several donors, naive CD4 shared about 5%, naive CD8 around 3.8%, memory CD4 more than 2%, memory CD8 0.4%.

This clone turned up a few times. Its target is unknown. Several immunoSEQ 96-well plates shared each subset's DNA, each plate a replicate. TCRdb keeps only in-frame clones here, not all; method: immunoSEQ multiplex PCR. The data contain 2,500,000 or so clones, 85% to 95% of them singletons. Germline CDR1 and CDR2: SNHLY and FYNNEI. The germline V and J ends were trimmed by 5 bases and 8 bases, with 15 bases remaining between them. CDR3 length: 13 residues. The sequence was obtained from a man between 18 and 29 years old in good health. Some clones in this sample may be carry-over from other donors' samples. Specimen: naive CD4+ T cells from PBMCs. Specified subset: CD45RA+ positively selected. This chain connects TRBV2 to TRBJ1-2; D gene uncertain. The CDR3 DNA follows: TGTGCCAGCAGTCGACCCTACCGGGAGGGCTACACCTTC. As protein: CASSRPYREGYTF.